Described below is a single TCR beta chain sequence and its context. This entry comes from a study of blood T cell repertoires in COVID-19. Study in general: Acute-phase and convalescent COVID-19 samples originated in the United States, Italy and Spain. PBMCs, B-cell-depleted T cells, or T cells provided the cDNA or gDNA that made up the material.

How the authors handled the data: Reference gene primer amplification in the assay estimated nucleated cell counts. Some clones are missing from TCRdb's copy, which holds only in-frame ones; the method was immunoSEQ multiplex PCR. The DNA was the basis for D and trimming; V, J and clone size are from that table. The sample consists of 81,000 or so clones, just under 85% of them appearing once. With 6 bases removed from V and 7 bases from J, the gap between germline ends came to 9 bases. The CDR3 covers 12 residues. CDR1 is SNHLY and CDR2 is FYNNEI in the germline V gene. Sequencing used peripheral blood. The source is a woman in her 70s with active or convalescent COVID-19. J is TRBJ1-4 and V is TRBV2; D not resolved. DNA of the CDR3: TGTGCCAGCAGCTTAGTAGCTGAAAAACTGTTTTTT. Translating it yields CASSLVAEKLFF.